A single T cell receptor beta chain is shown here with its context. Cohorts were assigned according to the clinical history that participants reported. Within the 2 weeks before study entry, each person in the exposed group met a COVID-19 case. Authors' processing steps: Reference gene primers were amplified, and this amplification served to estimate nucleated cell counts. Clones were sequenced by immunoSEQ multiplex PCR, and TCRdb holds only the in-frame ones, with some missing. The D gene and trimming were derived from the DNA, and the V and J assignments and clone size from that table. The sample includes over 250,000 clones, 82% of them seen just once. This sample is part of a study of blood T cell repertoires in COVID-19. This CDR3 has 13 amino acids. V shed 5 bases and J 7 bases; nucleotides not matched to a gene: 6. CDR1 is SGHAT and CDR2 is FQNNGV in the germline V gene.

The source is a man aged 35 to 55 who had been exposed to COVID-19. The sequenced sample was PBMCs or T cells enriched from blood (not recorded which). The rearrangement uses TRBV11-2 and TRBJ2-3, with 7 bases lining up with TRBD2. In DNA, the CDR3 is TGTGCCAGCAGCGGACTAGTTCCGAATACGCAGTATTTT. Translation: CASSGLVPNTQYF.